This entry lists 6 T cell receptor beta chains sequenced from one sample in a study of T cell changes during pregnancy in multiple sclerosis. Libraries were prepared by immunoSEQ multiplex PCR; TCRdb keeps only in-frame clonotypes and omits some of them. There are tens of thousands of clones in the sample; just under 95% occur only once, and 0.36% lies in the top ten. The specimen was CD4+ T cells from peripheral blood mononuclear cells, collected before pregnancy. Receptors were obtained from a female donor with multiple sclerosis, enrolled in a pregnancy study.

The chain joins TRBV4-3 to TRBJ2-1, with a tentative D call TRBD2 (5 bases). CDR3 length equals 16 residues. Germline assignment: CDR1 LGHNA and CDR2 YSLEER. Trimming pared 10 bases from V and 4 bases from J, leaving 23 bases between. CDR3 region: CANQLVISGKYNEQFF. The CDR3 bases are TGCGCCAACCAATTAGTTATAAGCGGAAAATACAATGAGCAGTTCTTC.

The J gene is TRBJ2-7, the V gene TRBV6-1; 8 bases match TRBD1. Germline CDR1 MNHNS, CDR2 SASEGT. The J segment lost 3 bases and the V segment lost 4 bases, leaving 2 bases of the junction unmatched. There are 13 residues in the CDR3. In nucleotides, the CDR3 is TGTGCCAGCAGTGCCACAGGGGGCTACGAGCAGTACTTC. Translated: CASSATGGYEQYF.

The CDR3 bases are TGTGCCAGCAGCTTTCAGGTGAACGACGGATTAAACTATGGCTACACCTTC. Protein sequence: CASSFQVNDGLNYGYTF. The chain links TRBV5-6 to TRBJ1-2; unclear D gene. CDR1 SGHDT and CDR2 YYEEEE come from the germline V gene. The CDR3 consists of 17 residues. The V and J ends lost 2 bases and 2 bases respectively, with 19 bases between them.

The chain combines TRBV7-2 with TRBJ2-7; 9 bases agree with TRBD1. The V gene end was trimmed by 1 base and the J gene end by 2 bases; junction bases not matched to a gene: 0. Germline CDR1 is SGHTA and CDR2 is FQGNSA. CDR3 size: 14 residues. CDR3 DNA: TGTGCCAGCAGCTTAGACAGGGGGCCCTACGAGCAGTACTTC. This codes for CASSLDRGPYEQYF.

The chain joins TRBV6-6 to TRBJ2-1; TRBD2 aligns across 10 bases. Germline V lookup: CDR1 MNHNY, CDR2 SVGAGI (reference sequence). After removal of 5 bases from V and 3 bases from J, the junction contained 1 base not matched to a gene. There are 14 residues in the CDR3. The CDR3 DNA follows: TGTGCCAGCAGTCCTAGCGGGAGCTACAATGAGCAGTTCTTC. Its translation: CASSPSGSYNEQFF.

The chain carries TRBV5-1 and TRBJ2-1, with a possible D match to TRBD1 (6 bases). Trimming removed 2 bases from V and 4 bases from J, with 10 bases in between. The CDR3 is 14 residues long. The germline gives CDR1 SGHRS, CDR2 YFSETQ. CDR3 amino acids: CASSLPGQYNEQFF. The CDR3 region has the DNA TGCGCCAGCAGCTTACCCGGACAGTACAATGAGCAGTTCTTC.